This TCR beta chain appears in the sequencing data of a study of blood T cell repertoires in COVID-19. Study details: Sources were T cells, B-cell-depleted T cells, or PBMCs; the material itself was cDNA or gDNA.

CDR1 is KGHSH and CDR2 is LQKENI in the germline V gene. This CDR3 has 14 residues. J was trimmed by 6 bases and V by 3 bases; bases with no gene match: 5. Participant age was about 18 to 100 years, and participants resided in around 24 US areas. Generated by immunoSEQ multiplex PCR, the TCRdb table keeps only in-frame clones and is missing some. The table records fewer than 350,000 clones, approximately 91% of them present only once. Input material: PBMCs or T cells enriched from blood (not recorded which). The clonotype comes from a man in his 60s who had recovered from COVID-19. The rearrangement uses TRBV18 and TRBJ1-2; 9 bases are a match to TRBD1. The CDR3 region is CASSPGQGENGYTF. CDR3 in DNA: TGTGCCAGCTCACCGGGACAGGGAGAGAATGGCTACACCTTC.